Listed below are T cell receptor beta chains from one sample, sequenced in a study of prognosis after radiotherapy for stage I lung cancer. TCRdb re-derived calls from the multiplex PCR reads in MiXCR, one entry per CDR3 protein. The sample yields about 51,000 distinct CDR3 sequences, roughly 36% seen once. Sample: PBMCs, taken before or after stereotactic body radiation therapy (not recorded which). Receptors originate from a donor aged 50 or older with non-small cell lung cancer. The CDR3 runs from the conserved cysteine through the conserved F or W. A D gene is named only where the DNA matches it firmly. Size tells how often a clone was seen (once, few, many) or the class of an expanded clone, and some rows leave it out.

CDR3 length	D gene	clone size	J gene	V gene	CDR3 DNA	CDR3 protein
15	TRBD2	many	TRBJ2-2	TRBV28	TGTGCCAGCAGTTTAGCGGGAGGAAGGGCCGGGGAGCTGTTTTTT	CASSLAGGRAGELFF
16	TRBD2	-	TRBJ2-6	TRBV5-1	TGCGCCAGCATCTTGGGGGGGAACTCTGGGTCCAACGTCCTGACTTTC	CASILGGNSGSNVLTF
14	-	-	TRBJ2-5	TRBV2	TGTGCCAGCAGTAAAAGCGGAGTTCAAGATACCCAGTACTTC	CASSKSGVQDTQYF
13	-	-	TRBJ1-2	TRBV5-1	TGCGCCAGCAGAGGGACATCCTCATATGGCTACACCTTC	CASRGTSSYGYTF
14	-	-	TRBJ1-1	TRBV5-6	TGTGCCAGCAGGATCCCAGGGGAGGGCACTGAAGCTTTCTTT	CASRIPGEGTEAFF
17	-	many	TRBJ2-2	TRBV6-1	TGTGCCAGCAGAGCACCCCCGGGGGGCGGAGTGACCGGGGAGCTGTTTTTT	CASRAPPGGGVTGELFF
15	TRBD2	many	TRBJ2-3	TRBV5-5	TGTGCCAGCAGCTTGGGTCCAGGACGGGAGGGTTCGCAGTATTTT	CASSLGPGREGSQYF
15	-	-	TRBJ2-3	TRBV28	TGTGCCAGCAGTTCCTCTGGGTATCGCGCAGATACGCAGTATTTT	CASSSSGYRADTQYF
15	TRBD2	-	TRBJ2-1	TRBV6-2/TRBV6-3	TGTGCCAGCAGTGGAGGCGGGGGATCCTACAATGAGCAGTTCTTC	CASSGGGGSYNEQFF
14	-	-	TRBJ1-2	TRBV6-2/TRBV6-3	TGTGCCAGCAGTCCTAGGATGAACGCGGGGGGCTACACCTTC	CASSPRMNAGGYTF
15	TRBD2	many	TRBJ2-1	TRBV9	TGTGCCAGCAAGTCTAGCGGGGCGGGGGGGAATGAGCAGTTCTTC	CASKSSGAGGNEQFF
14	TRBD2	-	TRBJ2-7	TRBV6-1	TGTGCCAGCGGCCCCGGGACTAGCTCCTACGAGCAGTACTTC	CASGPGTSSYEQYF
17	TRBD2	many	TRBJ2-7	TRBV6-1	TGTGCCAGCAGCAAACTAATTCCTAGCGGGTCGTCCCACGAGCAGTACTTC	CASSKLIPSGSSHEQYF
15	TRBD1	-	TRBJ1-2	TRBV12-3/TRBV12-4	TGTGCCAGCAGTTTAGGAGGGCAGGGGGCGTGGGGCTACACCTTC	CASSLGGQGAWGYTF
12	-	few	TRBJ2-4	TRBV11-2	TGTGCCAGCAGCCCCCTCCTGGGGAGGCTGGACTTC	CASSPLLGRLDF
14	-	many	TRBJ2-7	TRBV5-6	TGTGCCAGCAGTTCCGGACAAGTTAAAGGTGGGCAGTACTTC	CASSSGQVKGGQYF
14	TRBD2	many	TRBJ2-3	TRBV7-2	TGTGCCAGCAGCCGTGAGACTAGCGCAGATACGCAGTATTTT	CASSRETSADTQYF
13	-	many	TRBJ2-3	TRBV5-1	TGCGCCAGCAGCCCAATAGGGGAAGATACGCAGTATTTT	CASSPIGEDTQYF
12	-	many	TRBJ1-2	TRBV3-1	TGTGCCAGCAGCCACCCGGGGAGCGGCTACACCTTC	CASSHPGSGYTF
15	-	many	TRBJ2-1	TRBV18	TGTGCCAGCTCACCTCCAGCACTCGACATCCATGAGCAGTTCTTC	CASSPPALDIHEQFF
15	-	many	TRBJ2-3	TRBV7-3	TGTGCCAGCAGCAACGGGCCCCAAGGGACAGATACGCAGTATTTT	CASSNGPQGTDTQYF
19	TRBD2	-	TRBJ2-3	TRBV25-1	TGTGCCAGCAGTGAATGGGGAGGGGCATGCCTAACTAGCACAGATACGCAGTATTTT	CASSEWGGACLTSTDTQYF